This entry features one T cell receptor beta chain sequence. The data are from a study of blood T cell repertoires in COVID-19. CDR1 is LNHDA and CDR2 is SQIVND in the germline V gene (reference sequence). This CDR3 is built from 14 residues. V lost 3 bases and J lost 0, with 9 bases in between. Sequencing used immunoSEQ multiplex PCR; TCRdb keeps in-frame clones, though not all of them. The repertoire holds under 110,000 clones, with roughly 92% as singletons. The chain is built from TRBV19 and TRBJ2-7; TRBD1 is a possible D gene (5 bases). Specimen: peripheral blood. The sequence derives from a middle-aged man with active COVID-19. The CDR3 is CASSMGPASYEQYF. DNA of the CDR3: TGTGCCAGTAGTATGGGGCCCGCCTCCTACGAGCAGTACTTC.